The next 3 T cell receptor beta chains were all read from a single sample in a study of T-cell reconstitution after alpha-beta-depleted transplantation in children. Researchers prepared the TCRbeta library using unique molecular identifiers, the study reports. TCRdb passed the PCR reads through MiXCR, listing each CDR3 protein once. The sample lists a few hundred thousand distinct CDR3 sequences, around 20% occurring once. The sample here was PBMCs, mostly from graft donor cells, taken 180 days after TCRalphabeta/CD19-depleted stem cell transplant. The source of these receptors is a male patient between 10 and 17 years old who had a stem cell transplant for acute lymphoblastic leukemia, so the T cells may come from the graft donor.

This clonotype was picked up a small number of times. V and J are TRBV6-1 and TRBJ1-5; D is ambiguous. Per germline, CDR1 MNHNS and CDR2 SASEGT. Trimming shortened V by 4 bases and J by 1 base, and 5 bases separated the two germline ends. This CDR3 region has 13 residues. In DNA, the CDR3 is TGTGCCAGCAGTGGGGCCAGCAATCAGCCCCAGCATTTT. Translating gives CASSGASNQPQHF.

Only a few counts were recorded for this clonotype. V gene TRBV20-1 combines with J gene TRBJ1-4; weak D call: TRBD1 (6 bases). V was pared by 1 base and J by 7 bases, with 19 bases between. Germline V gene lookup returns CDR1 DFQATT and CDR2 SNEGSKA (reference sequence). The CDR3 has 16 residues. CDR3 sequence: CSARGPRQATGEKLFF. CDR3 sequence (DNA): TGCAGTGCTAGAGGTCCCCGACAGGCCACAGGTGAAAAACTGTTTTTT.

This clonotype has more than one count but fewer than ten. The genes are TRBV19 and TRBJ1-3; D is ambiguous. V lost 11 bases and J 4 bases, leaving 21 bases between the germline ends. CDR1 and CDR2 (germline): LNHDA, SQIVND (reference sequence). The CDR3 covers 15 residues. DNA for the CDR3: TGTGCCGTAGGAGGAAGGTTCTTATTCGGAAACACCATATATTTT. Translating it yields CAVGGRFLFGNTIYF.